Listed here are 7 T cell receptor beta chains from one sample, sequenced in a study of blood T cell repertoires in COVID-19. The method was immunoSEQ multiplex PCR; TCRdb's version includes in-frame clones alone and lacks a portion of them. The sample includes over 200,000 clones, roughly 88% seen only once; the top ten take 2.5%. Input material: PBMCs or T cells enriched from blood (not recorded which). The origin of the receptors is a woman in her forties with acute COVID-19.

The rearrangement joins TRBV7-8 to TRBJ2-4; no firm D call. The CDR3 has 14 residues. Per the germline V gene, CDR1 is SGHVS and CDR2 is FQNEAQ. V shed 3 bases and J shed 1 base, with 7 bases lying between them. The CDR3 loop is CASSFPLAKNIQYF. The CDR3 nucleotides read TGTGCCAGCAGCTTCCCTTTGGCCAAAAACATTCAGTACTTC.

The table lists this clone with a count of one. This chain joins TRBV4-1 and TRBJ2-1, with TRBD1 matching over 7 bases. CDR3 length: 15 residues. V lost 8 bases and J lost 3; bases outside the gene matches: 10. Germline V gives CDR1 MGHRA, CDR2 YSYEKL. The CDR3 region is CASASRDSLYNEQFF. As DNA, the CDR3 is TGCGCCAGCGCTTCCCGGGACAGCCTCTACAATGAGCAGTTCTTC.

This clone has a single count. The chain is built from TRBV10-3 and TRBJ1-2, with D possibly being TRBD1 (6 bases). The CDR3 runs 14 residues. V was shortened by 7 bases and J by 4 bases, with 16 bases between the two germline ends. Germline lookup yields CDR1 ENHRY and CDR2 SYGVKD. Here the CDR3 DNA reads TGTGCCATCACCTCCTCGGACAGTTCCTATGGCTACACCTTC. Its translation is CAITSSDSSYGYTF.

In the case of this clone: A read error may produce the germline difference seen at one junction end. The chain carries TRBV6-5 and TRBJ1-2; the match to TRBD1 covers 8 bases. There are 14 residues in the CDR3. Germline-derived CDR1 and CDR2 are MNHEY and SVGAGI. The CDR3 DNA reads TGTGCCAGCAGTGACTCCGGGACAGGCCACGGCTACACCTTC. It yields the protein CASSDSGTGHGYTF.

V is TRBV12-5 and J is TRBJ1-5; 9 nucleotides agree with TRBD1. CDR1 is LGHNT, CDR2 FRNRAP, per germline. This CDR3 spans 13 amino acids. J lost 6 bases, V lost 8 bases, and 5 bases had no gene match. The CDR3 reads CASNRGQSQPQHF. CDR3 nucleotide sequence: TGTGCTAGTAACAGGGGGCAGAGTCAGCCCCAGCATTTT. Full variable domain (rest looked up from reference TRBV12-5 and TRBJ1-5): DARVTQTPRHKVTEMGQEVTMRCQPILGHNTVFWYRQTMMQGLELLAYFRNRAPLDDSGMPKDRFSAEMPDATLATLKIQPSEPRDSAVYFCASNRGQSQPQHFGDGTRLSIL.

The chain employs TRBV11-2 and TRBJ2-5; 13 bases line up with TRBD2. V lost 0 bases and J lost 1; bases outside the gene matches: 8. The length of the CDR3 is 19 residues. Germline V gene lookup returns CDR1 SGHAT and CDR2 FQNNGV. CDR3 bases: TGTGCCAGCAGCTTAGAGAGGACTAGCGGGAGAGCAAGCCAAGAGACCCAGTACTTC. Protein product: CASSLERTSGRASQETQYF. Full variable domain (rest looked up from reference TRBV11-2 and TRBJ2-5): EAGVAQSPRYKIIEKRQSVAFWCNPISGHATLYWYQQILGQGPKLLIQFQNNGVVDDSQLPKDRFSAERLKGVDSTLKIQPAKLEDSAVYLCASSLERTSGRASQETQYFGPGTRLLVL.

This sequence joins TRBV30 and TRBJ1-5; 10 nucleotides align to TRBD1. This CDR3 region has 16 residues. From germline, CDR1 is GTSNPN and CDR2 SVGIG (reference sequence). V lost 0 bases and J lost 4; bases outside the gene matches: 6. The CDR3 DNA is TGTGCCTGGAGTGTAAAGTCGGGACAGGGGAATCAGCCCCAGCATTTT. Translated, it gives CAWSVKSGQGNQPQHF. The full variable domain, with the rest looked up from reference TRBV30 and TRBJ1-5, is SQTIHQWPATLVQPVGSPLSLECTVEGTSNPNLYWYRQAAGRGLQLLFYSVGIGQISSEVPQNLSASRPQDRQFILSSKKLLLSDSGFYLCAWSVKSGQGNQPQHFGDGTRLSIL.